This T cell receptor (beta chain) originates from a study of cytotoxic CD8 clonotypes in ibrutinib-treated CLL. The length of the CDR3 is 14 residues. Germline V lookup: CDR1 SGHRS, CDR2 YFSETQ. The V and J ends lost 4 bases and 7 bases, in that order; junction bases with no gene match: 9. Produced via immunoSEQ multiplex PCR; TCRdb's table is partial and in-frame only. The table includes fewer than 300,000 clones, 60% to 80% detected once. J is TRBJ2-5 and V is TRBV5-1; the match to TRBD1 covers 8 bases. This sequence originates from a human donor with chronic lymphocytic leukemia. Sequenced material: PBMCs, taken at disease progression, from a patient treated with ibrutinib. CDR3 region: CASSNGQGLLTQYF. CDR3 coding DNA: TGCGCCAGCAGCAACGGACAGGGCTTACTGACCCAGTACTTC.